The present T cell receptor beta chain was sequenced within a study of blood T cells in healthy people across ages. Study-level points and caveats: The study found TCR beta diversity correlated strongly with naive T cell percentage.

For the second PCR, which ran for about 7 to 11 cycles, a sample-barcoded 5' primer and a J-beta primer mix were used. A template-switch adaptor with 12 random nucleotides tagged each cDNA molecule. One entry per CDR3 protein, called by TCRdb with MiXCR from the 5' RACE reads. Among 800,000 or so distinct CDR3 sequences, roughly 46% were seen once, and the ten largest hold over 15%. For every donor, a draw yielded 9.5 to 10 milliliters of peripheral blood. The total RNA that was extracted per sample amounted to at least 6 micrograms. This CDR3 spans 14 amino acids. Trimming shortened V by 0 bases and J by 9 bases, and 12 bases separated the two germline ends. Germline V gene lookup returns CDR1 DFQATT and CDR2 SNEGSKA (reference sequence). A remark on this clonotype: Its specificity is not known.

Sequencing used blood. The chain is built from TRBV20-1 and TRBJ1-6, with unresolved D. The clonotype comes from a man aged 80 or over in good health. The CDR3 reads CSARDRPVGSPLHF. In DNA form, the CDR3 reads TGCAGTGCTAGAGATCGACCCGTCGGTTCACCCCTCCACTTT.